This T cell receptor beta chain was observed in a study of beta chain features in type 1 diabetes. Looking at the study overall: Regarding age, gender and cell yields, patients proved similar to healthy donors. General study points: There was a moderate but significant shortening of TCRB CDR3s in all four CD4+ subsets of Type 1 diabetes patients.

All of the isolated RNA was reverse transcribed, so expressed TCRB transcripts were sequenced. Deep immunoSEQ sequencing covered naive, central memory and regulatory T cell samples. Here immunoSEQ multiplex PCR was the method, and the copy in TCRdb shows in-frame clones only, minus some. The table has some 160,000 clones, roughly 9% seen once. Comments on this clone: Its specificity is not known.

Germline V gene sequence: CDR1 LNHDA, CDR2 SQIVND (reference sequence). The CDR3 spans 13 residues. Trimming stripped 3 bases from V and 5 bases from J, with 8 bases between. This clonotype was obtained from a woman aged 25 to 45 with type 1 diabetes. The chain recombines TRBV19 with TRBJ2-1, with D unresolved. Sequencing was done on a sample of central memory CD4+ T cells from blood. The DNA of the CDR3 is TGTGCCAGTAGTATCCAAATCAACAATGAGCAGTTCTTC. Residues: CASSIQINNEQFF.